One T cell receptor (beta chain) is described in this entry. Its antigen is as yet unknown. The sample is drawn from a study of T cell responses to AZD1222 COVID-19 vaccine. On the study more broadly: The analysis combined second doses at about 4 or about 12 weeks. The study's findings and limits: The study sampled repertoires only after the peak T cell response. The sample set comprised mostly white British donors with more females, and clonal diversity was possibly underestimated.

Profiling relied on immunoSEQ multiplex PCR, and the TCRdb table lists in-frame clones only, not all of them. Altogether roughly 150,000 clones are present, around 88% being singletons, with the ten largest covering 2% to 2.5%. Germline V gives CDR1 LNHDA, CDR2 SQIVND (reference sequence). The CDR3 totals 14 residues. V gave up 6 bases and J gave up 6 bases; unmatched junction bases: 9. The starting material was peripheral blood, obtained on day 0 of AZD1222 vaccination. J is TRBJ2-7 and V is TRBV19; 9 positions match TRBD1. This clonotype originated in an adult in good health. CDR3 region: CASSWTGVGGEQYF. The DNA of the CDR3 is TGTGCCAGTAGCTGGACAGGGGTGGGTGGCGAGCAGTACTTC. The whole variable domain, remainder taken from reference TRBV19 and TRBJ2-7, is DGGITQSPKYLFRKEGQNVTLSCEQNLNHDAMYWYRQDPGQGLRLIYYSQIVNDFQKGDIAEGYSVSREKKESFPLTVTSAQKNPTAFYLCASSWTGVGGEQYFGPGTRLTVT.